Shown below are 2 T cell receptor beta chains from a single sample sequenced in a study of T cell responses to AZD1222 COVID-19 vaccine. Repertoires were generated with immunoSEQ multiplex PCR, while TCRdb's copy carries only in-frame clones and drops some. The sample lists 100,000 or so clones, approximately 90% occurring once. The sequenced sample was peripheral blood, obtained on day 0 of AZD1222 vaccination. The receptors originated from an adult in good health.

This clone was recorded a few times. The gene calls are TRBV2 and TRBJ2-1; 12 bases line up with TRBD2. The CDR3 consists of 15 residues. From germline, CDR1 is SNHLY and CDR2 FYNNEI. The J segment lost 0 bases and the V segment lost 10 bases, leaving 4 bases of the junction unmatched. As DNA, the CDR3 is TGTGCCACCATGACTAGCGGGAGCTCCTACAATGAGCAGTTCTTC. This translates into CATMTSGSSYNEQFF.

J is TRBJ1-2 and V is TRBV4-1; TRBD1 might be the D (6 bases). The CDR3 has 16 residues. Germline assignment: CDR1 MGHRA and CDR2 YSYEKL. V was clipped by 4 bases and J by 4 bases, with 19 bases between them. CDR3 amino acids: CASSREVTGTGYGYTF. The CDR3 nucleotides are TGCGCCAGCAGCCGAGAAGTTACAGGGACGGGCTATGGCTACACCTTC.